What follows describes a single T cell receptor (beta chain). CDR1 and CDR2 (germline): LNHDA, SQIVND (reference sequence). J lost 6 bases, V lost 5 bases, and 10 bases had no gene match. The CDR3 is 14 amino acids. Sequencing used immunoSEQ multiplex PCR; TCRdb keeps in-frame clones, though not all of them. The sample holds about 220,000 clones, around 83% seen once. The sample comes from a study of blood T cell repertoires in COVID-19. Turning to the study itself: From T cells, B-cell-depleted T cells, or PBMCs came the material, which was cDNA or gDNA.

The specimen sequenced was peripheral blood. The receptor comes from a man aged 45 to 65 with active or convalescent COVID-19. The chain recombines TRBV19 with TRBJ2-7; 7 bases agree with TRBD1. CDR3 nucleotides: TGTGCCAGTAGTCCAACAGGGGCCTGGGCCGAGCAGTACTTC. It codes for CASSPTGAWAEQYF.